The source of this TCR beta chain is a study of OX40 agonist ivuxolimab in advanced cancers. Notes on the research overall: The costimulatory receptor OX40 (CD134) was targeted by ivuxolimab, a fully human IgG2 agonistic monoclonal antibody. Intravenous ivuxolimab was administered to patients every 2 weeks at six dose levels: 0.01, 0.1, 0.3, 1.5, 3 and 10 mg/kg. Peripheral TCRbeta sequencing was intended to test whether TCR sequence diversity was altered and clonal T-cell expansion was caused by ivuxolimab. The paper covers the monotherapy dose-escalation part of the phase I ivuxolimab trial, which included N of about 50 patients. Of the 50 or so patients in dose escalation, 19 had hepatocellular carcinoma, about 15 had melanoma, 9 had renal cell carcinoma and 9 had head and neck cancer. The dose-escalation cohort was about 86% male with a mean age of about 60 years, ranging from roughly 20 to 80. Partial responses occurred in three dose-escalation patients, of whom one had hepatocellular carcinoma and two had cutaneous melanoma. Patients were allowed to have had prior anti-PD-1, anti-PD-L1 or anti-CTLA-4 therapy, and 40% of the dose-escalation patients had previously received checkpoint inhibitors. General study outcomes and caveats: After ivuxolimab, expanded clones were on average more numerous among CD8+ T cells than among CD4+ T cells. Low levels of normalized T-cell clonal expansion were also seen in some patients who did not respond. Clonal expansion of both CD4+ and CD8+ blood T cells was observed from baseline to week 6 at doses 0.1 to 3.0 mg/kg. Antigen specificity was not determined for the clonally expanded peripheral T cells. Partial responders in the 0.1-3.0 mg/kg groups had among the lowest normalized peripheral clonal expansion, especially among CD8+ T cells.

The germline V gene (reference sequence) provides CDR1 MNHNY and CDR2 SVGAGI. From the cysteine up to the phenylalanine, the CDR3 has a length of 15 residues. Only the CDR3 part of the read is kept: 45 bases, read in frame from the first base. To sequence the TCRbeta CDR3 region, genomic DNA was isolated from the sorted cells. TCRbeta CDR3 regions were sequenced using the immunoSEQ Assay. TCRdb holds this immuneACCESS table with in-frame rearrangements only. Some clones are missing; in checked studies, unresolved V genes explain under half, and the rest has no known cause. Present in this sample are about 46,000 clones, 75% to 95% of which were seen just once. The ten largest clones represent 4.9% of the sample. A word on this clone: The antigen it binds to is not known. Base qualities are not recorded, but no much larger clone differs from it by a single base.

Patients with a history of autoimmune disease or receiving systemic immunosuppression were excluded from the trial. Peripheral blood for TCR sequencing was collected from all dose cohorts at baseline, on cycle 4 day 1, and on cycle 7 day 1. The samples were drawn from a first-in-human, open-label, multicenter phase I dose-escalation trial of ivuxolimab. The trial enrolled adults with locally advanced or metastatic head and neck squamous cell, hepatocellular, melanoma or renal cell carcinoma. CD4+ and CD8+ T cells were sorted separately from peripheral blood before TCR sequencing. The rearranged segments are TRBV6-6 and TRBJ2-5; the D gene is not confidently resolved. With the DNA end fitting TRBJ2-7 better, the J assignment may be wrong. The TCR comes from an adult with an advanced solid tumor such as melanoma, head and neck, liver or kidney cancer. This material consisted of CD4+ or CD8+ T cells sorted from blood, taken in a trial of the OX40 agonist ivuxolimab. The sequenced DNA: TGTGCCAGCAGCGTCCTAAATCCTAACTCCTACGAGCAGTACTTC. This yields the protein CASSVLNPNSYEQYF.